Following are 4 T cell receptor beta chains from one sample sequenced in a study of shared clonotypes between healthy human individuals. Naive CD8 cells were CD45RO-negative, positively selected for CCR7, excluding terminally differentiated effector memory CD45RA+ cells. Sequencing used immunoSEQ multiplex PCR; TCRdb keeps in-frame clones, though not all of them. Among roughly 2,000,000 clones, 80% to 95% were seen once, and the ten largest hold more than 1.5%. Sequencing was done on a sample of naive CD8+ T cells from PBMCs. All receptors derive from a man aged 18 to 35 in good health. Some clones in this sample may be carry-over from other donors' samples.

The genes are TRBV10-1 and TRBJ2-2, with 8 nucleotides matching TRBD1. CDR1 and CDR2 (germline): WNHNN, SYGVQD (reference sequence). This CDR3 is built from 14 residues. V dropped 10 bases and J dropped 4; count of bases not matched to a gene: 8. CDR3 bases: TGCGCCAACGATCTGACAGGGGCCACCGGGGAGCTGTTTTTT. This gives the protein CANDLTGATGELFF.

This clone was recorded only once. The chain recombines TRBV5-6 with TRBJ2-1; TRBD2 matches 12 bases. V shed 5 bases and J 8 bases; nucleotides not matched to a gene: 8. This CDR3 comprises 15 residues. Germline V gene sequence: CDR1 SGHDT, CDR2 YYEEEE. The DNA of the CDR3 is TGTGCCAGCAGTTCGACTAGCGGGAGTTTCGATGAGCAGTTCTTC. Its translation is CASSSTSGSFDEQFF.

V is TRBV27 and J is TRBJ2-3, with D tentatively TRBD2 (6 bases). This CDR3 comprises 16 residues. The germline V gene has CDR1 MNHEY and CDR2 SMNVEV (reference sequence). V was trimmed by 2 bases and J by 3 bases, leaving 15 bases between them. The CDR3 loop is CASSLLQTSRTDTQYF. As DNA, the CDR3 is TGTGCCAGCAGTTTACTCCAGACTAGTAGAACAGATACGCAGTATTTT.

CDR3 in amino acids: CASSQIRQGSSYEQYF. As DNA, the CDR3 is TGCGCCAGCAGCCAAATTCGACAGGGTAGCTCCTACGAGCAGTACTTC. The chain joins TRBV4-1 to TRBJ2-7; the match to TRBD1 covers 7 bases. Germline lookup yields CDR1 MGHRA and CDR2 YSYEKL. V shed 2 bases, J shed 0 bases, and the junction held 7 bases outside the gene matches. This CDR3 region has 16 residues.